The entry below gives a single T cell receptor beta chain sequence along with its context. Its antigen is unknown. Sequencing used immunoSEQ multiplex PCR; TCRdb keeps in-frame clones, though not all of them. This sample has 25,000 to 35,000 clones, each found more than once. Germline V CDR1 and CDR2: LGHNA, YNFKEQ. CDR3 length: 17 residues. V dropped 0 bases and J dropped 5 bases, with 18 bases sitting between them. This sample was taken from a study of T cells after posttransplantation cyclophosphamide. Overall study results and limits: Later post-transplant blood repertoires were often dominated by donor CD8+ memory clones. Blood and skin or GI T cell repertoires showed limited TRB overlap. Recipient CMV seropositivity and CMV reactivation strongly tracked TRB clonality.

The related graft donor's blood sample was taken on the day of bone marrow donation. The source material was PBMCs. This TCR was sampled from a woman aged 25 to 39 in good health and a related stem cell transplant donor. The J gene is TRBJ2-3, the V gene TRBV4-2; tentatively, D is TRBD2 (7 bases). CDR3 loop: CASSQDPPGGGKDTQYF. CDR3 nucleotide sequence: TGTGCCAGCAGCCAAGACCCCCCGGGGGGCGGTAAAGATACGCAGTATTTT.